The sample holds a few counts of the clone carrying this T cell receptor (beta chain). Its target is unknown. The source of the sample is a study of T cell responses to AZD1222 COVID-19 vaccine. At the level of the study: Second-dose recipients at about 4 or about 12 weeks were treated as one pooled group. Whole-study results and caveats: Repertoire sampling happened only post peak T cell response. The donor group comprised mostly white British people and more females; the analysis possibly underestimated clonal diversity. Across the whole spike, CD4 TCRs peaked at regions 160-218 and 743-854.

V lost 2 bases to trimming and J lost 1 base, with 12 bases between them. Per germline, CDR1 SGDLS and CDR2 YYNGEE. This CDR3 region has 15 residues. Clones were read by immunoSEQ multiplex PCR, and TCRdb kept only the in-frame ones, dropping some. The sample consists of more than 85,000 clones, roughly 88% of them appearing once. This sample comprised peripheral blood, obtained on day 0 of AZD1222 vaccination. This sequence joins TRBV9 and TRBJ1-1, with a possible D match to TRBD1 (5 bases). The sequence derives from an adult in good health. Here the CDR3 DNA reads TGTGCCAGCAGCGTGTTTGACAGACCGAACACTGAAGCTTTCTTT. It codes for CASSVFDRPNTEAFF.